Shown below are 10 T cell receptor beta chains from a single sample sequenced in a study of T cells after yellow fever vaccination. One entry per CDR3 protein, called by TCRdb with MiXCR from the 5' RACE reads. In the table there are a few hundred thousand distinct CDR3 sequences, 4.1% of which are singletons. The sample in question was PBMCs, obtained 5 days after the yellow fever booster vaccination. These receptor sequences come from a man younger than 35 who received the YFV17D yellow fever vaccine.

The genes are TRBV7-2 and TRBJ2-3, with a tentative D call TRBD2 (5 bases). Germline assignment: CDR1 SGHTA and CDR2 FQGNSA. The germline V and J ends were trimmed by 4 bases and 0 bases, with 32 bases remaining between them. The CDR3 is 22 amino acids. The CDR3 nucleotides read TGTGCCAGCAGCTCCGGACGGTTTGGTACCTTTCGGGGTTACGATAGCACAGATACGCAGTATTTT. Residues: CASSSGRFGTFRGYDSTDTQYF. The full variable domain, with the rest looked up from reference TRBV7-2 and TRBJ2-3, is GAGVSQSPSNKVTEKGKDVELRCDPISGHTALYWYRQSLGQGLEFLIYFQGNSAPDKSGLPSDRFSAERTGGSVSTLTIQRTQQEDSAVYLCASSSGRFGTFRGYDSTDTQYFGPGTRLTVL.

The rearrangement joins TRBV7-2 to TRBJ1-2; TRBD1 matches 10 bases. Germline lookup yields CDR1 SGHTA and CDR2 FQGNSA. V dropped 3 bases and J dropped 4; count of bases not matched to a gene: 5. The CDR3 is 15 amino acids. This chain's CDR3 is CASSFGTGDIYGYTF. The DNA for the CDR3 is TGTGCCAGCAGCTTTGGGACAGGGGACATCTATGGCTACACCTTC. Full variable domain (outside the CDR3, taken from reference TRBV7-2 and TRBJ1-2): GAGVSQSPSNKVTEKGKDVELRCDPISGHTALYWYRQSLGQGLEFLIYFQGNSAPDKSGLPSDRFSAERTGGSVSTLTIQRTQQEDSAVYLCASSFGTGDIYGYTFGSGTRLTVV.

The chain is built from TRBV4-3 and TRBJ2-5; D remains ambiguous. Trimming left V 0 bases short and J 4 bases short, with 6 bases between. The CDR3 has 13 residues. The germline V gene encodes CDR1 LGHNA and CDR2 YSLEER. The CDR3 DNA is TGCGCCAGCAGCCAAGACAAGCGAGAGACCCAGTACTTC. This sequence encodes CASSQDKRETQYF.

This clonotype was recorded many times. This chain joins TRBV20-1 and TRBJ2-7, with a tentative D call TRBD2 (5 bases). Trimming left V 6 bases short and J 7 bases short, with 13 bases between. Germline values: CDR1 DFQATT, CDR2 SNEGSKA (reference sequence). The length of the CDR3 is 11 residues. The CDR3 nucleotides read TGCAGTGCCCGTACTAGTGTTGAGCAGTACTTC. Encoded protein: CSARTSVEQYF.

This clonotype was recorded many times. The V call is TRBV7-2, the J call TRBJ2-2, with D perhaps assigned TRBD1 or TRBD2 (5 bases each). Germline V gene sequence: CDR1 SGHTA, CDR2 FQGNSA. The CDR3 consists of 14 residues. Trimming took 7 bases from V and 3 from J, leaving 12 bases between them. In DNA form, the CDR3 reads TGTGCCAGCAACCGGGACCGCTACACCGGGGAGCTGTTTTTT. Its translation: CASNRDRYTGELFF.

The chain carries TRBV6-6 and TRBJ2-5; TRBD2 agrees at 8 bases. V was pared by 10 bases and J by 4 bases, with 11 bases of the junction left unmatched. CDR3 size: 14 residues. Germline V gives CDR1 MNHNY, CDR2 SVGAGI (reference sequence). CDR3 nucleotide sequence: TGTGCCAACTCTCGGGGTCGGGGGGGAGAGACCCAGTACTTC. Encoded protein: CANSRGRGGETQYF.

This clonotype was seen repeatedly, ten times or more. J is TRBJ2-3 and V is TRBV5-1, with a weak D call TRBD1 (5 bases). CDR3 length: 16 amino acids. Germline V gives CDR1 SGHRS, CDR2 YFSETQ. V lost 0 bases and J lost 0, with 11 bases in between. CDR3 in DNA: TGCGCCAGCAGCTTGGCCGACAGTCCCAGCACAGATACGCAGTATTTT. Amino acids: CASSLADSPSTDTQYF.

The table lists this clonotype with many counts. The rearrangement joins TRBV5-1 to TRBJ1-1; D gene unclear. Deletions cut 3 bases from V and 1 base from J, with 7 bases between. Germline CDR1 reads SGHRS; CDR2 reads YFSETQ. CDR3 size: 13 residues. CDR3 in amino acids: CASSSPGNTEAFF. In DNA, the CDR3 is TGCGCCAGCAGCTCCCCGGGGAACACTGAAGCTTTCTTT.

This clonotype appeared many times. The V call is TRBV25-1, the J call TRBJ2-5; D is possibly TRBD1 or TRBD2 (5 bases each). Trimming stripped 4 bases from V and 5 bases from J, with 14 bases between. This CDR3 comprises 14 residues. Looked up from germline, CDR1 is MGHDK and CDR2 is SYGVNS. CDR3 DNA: TGTGCCAGCAGTGGTCGGGACCAAGGGGAGACCCAGTACTTC. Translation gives CASSGRDQGETQYF. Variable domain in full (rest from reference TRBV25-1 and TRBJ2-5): EADIYQTPRYLVIGTGKKITLECSQTMGHDKMYWYQQDPGMELHLIHYSYGVNSTEKGDLSSESTVSRIRTEHFPLTLESARPSHTSQYLCASSGRDQGETQYFGPGTRLLVL.

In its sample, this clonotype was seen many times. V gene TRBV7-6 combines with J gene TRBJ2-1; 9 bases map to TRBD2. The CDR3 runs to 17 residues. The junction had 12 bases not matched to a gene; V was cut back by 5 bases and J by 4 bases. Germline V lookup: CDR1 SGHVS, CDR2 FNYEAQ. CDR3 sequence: CASSPGLAGILYNEQFF. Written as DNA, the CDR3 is TGTGCCAGCAGCCCCGGCCTAGCGGGGATACTTTACAATGAGCAGTTCTTC. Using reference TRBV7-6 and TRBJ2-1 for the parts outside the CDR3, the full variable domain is GAGVSQSPRYKVTKRGQDVALRCDPISGHVSLYWYRQALGQGPEFLTYFNYEAQQDKSGLPNDRFSAERPEGSISTLTIQRTEQRDSAMYRCASSPGLAGILYNEQFFGPGTRLTVL.